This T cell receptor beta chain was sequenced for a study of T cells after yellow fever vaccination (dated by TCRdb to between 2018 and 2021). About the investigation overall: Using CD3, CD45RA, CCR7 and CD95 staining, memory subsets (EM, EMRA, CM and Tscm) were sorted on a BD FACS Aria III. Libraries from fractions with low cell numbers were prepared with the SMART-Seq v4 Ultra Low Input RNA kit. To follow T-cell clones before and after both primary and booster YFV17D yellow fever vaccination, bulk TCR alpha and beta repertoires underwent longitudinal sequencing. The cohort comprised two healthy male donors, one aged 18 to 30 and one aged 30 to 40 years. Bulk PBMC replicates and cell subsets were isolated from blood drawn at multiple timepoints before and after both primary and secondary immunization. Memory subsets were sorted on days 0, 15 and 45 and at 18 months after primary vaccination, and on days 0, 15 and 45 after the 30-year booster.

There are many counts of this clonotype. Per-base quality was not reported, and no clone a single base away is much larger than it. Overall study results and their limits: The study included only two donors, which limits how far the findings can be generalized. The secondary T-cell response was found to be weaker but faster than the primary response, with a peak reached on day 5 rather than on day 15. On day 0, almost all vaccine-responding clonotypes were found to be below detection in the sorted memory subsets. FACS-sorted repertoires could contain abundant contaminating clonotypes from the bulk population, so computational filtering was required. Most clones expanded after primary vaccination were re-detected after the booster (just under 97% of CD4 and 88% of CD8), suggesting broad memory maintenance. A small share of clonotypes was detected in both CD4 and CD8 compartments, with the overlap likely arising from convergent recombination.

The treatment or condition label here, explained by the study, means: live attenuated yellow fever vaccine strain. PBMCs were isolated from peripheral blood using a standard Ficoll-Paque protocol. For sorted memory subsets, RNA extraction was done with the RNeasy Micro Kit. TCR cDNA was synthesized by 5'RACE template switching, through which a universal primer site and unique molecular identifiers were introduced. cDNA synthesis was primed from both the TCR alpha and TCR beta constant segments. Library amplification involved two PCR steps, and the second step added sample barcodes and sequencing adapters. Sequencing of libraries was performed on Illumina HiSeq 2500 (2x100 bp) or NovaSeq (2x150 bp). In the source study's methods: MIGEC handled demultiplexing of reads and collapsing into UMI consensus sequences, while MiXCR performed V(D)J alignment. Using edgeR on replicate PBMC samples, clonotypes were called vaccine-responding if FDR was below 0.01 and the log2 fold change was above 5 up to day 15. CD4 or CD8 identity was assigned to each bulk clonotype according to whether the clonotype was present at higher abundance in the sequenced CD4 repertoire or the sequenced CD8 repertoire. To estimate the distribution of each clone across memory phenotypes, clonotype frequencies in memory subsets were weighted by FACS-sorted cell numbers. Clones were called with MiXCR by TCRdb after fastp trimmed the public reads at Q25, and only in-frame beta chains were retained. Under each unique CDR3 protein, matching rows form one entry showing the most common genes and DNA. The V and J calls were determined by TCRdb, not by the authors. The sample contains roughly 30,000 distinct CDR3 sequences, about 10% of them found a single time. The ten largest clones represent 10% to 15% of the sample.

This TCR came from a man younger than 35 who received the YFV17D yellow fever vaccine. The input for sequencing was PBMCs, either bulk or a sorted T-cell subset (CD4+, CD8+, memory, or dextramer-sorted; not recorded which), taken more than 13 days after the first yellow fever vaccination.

The DNA sequence is TGTGCCAGTAGTATGGCGTTTGCGGAAACCTACGAGCAGTACGTC. Its amino acids are CASSMAFAETYEQYV. The rearranged chain carries TRBV19 and TRBJ2-7, with the D gene call left open. Trimming takes 3 bases from V and 2 bases from J, and the germline ends sit 14 bases apart. Inclusive of the bounding cysteine and valine, the CDR3 is 15 residues long. Just CDR3 DNA is preserved here, 45 bases in frame from base 1. CDR1 and CDR2 (LNHDA, SQIVND) derive from the germline V gene (reference sequence).